The rows below give T cell receptor beta chains drawn from one sample of a study of chemoradiotherapy in HPV16-positive cancers. The table came from immunoSEQ multiplex PCR; TCRdb's copy has only in-frame clones and leaves some out. Among some 5,000 clones, about 92% were seen once, and the ten largest hold approximately 4%. Collection of the sample occurred from a patient who underwent chemoradiotherapy. Source of these receptors: a human donor with HPV-associated anogenital cancer. Each CDR3 is given without its conserved first and last residue. D genes are given only for firm matches.

cdr3_aa d_call v_call
ASSSLVGGAVTF . TRBV7-9
ASSLNRQGNSPLH . TRBV27
ASSQAGGSEAF TRBD1 TRBV4-1
AIRTTGTSSYEQY TRBD1 TRBV10-3
ASSIKGGASSYEQY . TRBV19
ASKWEGGQF . TRBV2
ASSEIGDWTSEDTQY . TRBV2
ASTEGRDEQY . TRBV6-1
ASGFYRVGDQPQH . TRBV27
ASSIARWYFYGYT . TRBV19
ASSFWDRANNEQF TRBD1 TRBV7-6
AWSDARGTGSYGYT TRBD1 TRBV30
ASSNNKGLTGEADYEQY . TRBV28